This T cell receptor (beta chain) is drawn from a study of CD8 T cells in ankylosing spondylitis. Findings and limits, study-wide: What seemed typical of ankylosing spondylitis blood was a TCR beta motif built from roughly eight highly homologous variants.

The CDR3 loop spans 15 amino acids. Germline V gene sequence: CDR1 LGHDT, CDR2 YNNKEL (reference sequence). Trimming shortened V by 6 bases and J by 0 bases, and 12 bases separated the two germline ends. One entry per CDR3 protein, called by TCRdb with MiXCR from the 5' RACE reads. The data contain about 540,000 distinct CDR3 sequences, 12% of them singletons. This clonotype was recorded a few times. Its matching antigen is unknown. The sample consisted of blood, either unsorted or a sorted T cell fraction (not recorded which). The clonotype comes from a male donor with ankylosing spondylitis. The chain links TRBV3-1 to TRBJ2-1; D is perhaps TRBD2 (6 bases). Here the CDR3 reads CASRISGSSYNEQFF. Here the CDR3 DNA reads TGTGCCAGCAGGATTAGCGGAAGCTCCTACAATGAGCAGTTCTTC.